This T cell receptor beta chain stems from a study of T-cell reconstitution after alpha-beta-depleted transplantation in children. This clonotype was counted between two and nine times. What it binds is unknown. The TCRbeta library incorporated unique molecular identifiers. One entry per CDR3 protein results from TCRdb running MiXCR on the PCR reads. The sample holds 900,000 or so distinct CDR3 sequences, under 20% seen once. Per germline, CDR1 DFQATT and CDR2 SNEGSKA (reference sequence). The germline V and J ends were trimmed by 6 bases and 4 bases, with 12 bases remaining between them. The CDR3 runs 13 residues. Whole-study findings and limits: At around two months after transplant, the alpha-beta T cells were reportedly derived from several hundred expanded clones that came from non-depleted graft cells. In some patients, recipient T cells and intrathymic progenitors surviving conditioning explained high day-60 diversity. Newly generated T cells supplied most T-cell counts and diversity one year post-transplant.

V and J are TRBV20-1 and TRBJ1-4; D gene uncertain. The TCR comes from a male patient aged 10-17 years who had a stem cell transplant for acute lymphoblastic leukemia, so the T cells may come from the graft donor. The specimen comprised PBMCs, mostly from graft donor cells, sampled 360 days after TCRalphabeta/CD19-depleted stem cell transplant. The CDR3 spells CSAVGTYNEKLFF. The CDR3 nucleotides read TGCAGTGCGGTCGGTACTTATAATGAAAAACTGTTTTTT.